The clone carrying this TCR beta chain was counted many times. Its antigen is unidentified. The authors built bulk TCR libraries by previously described methods with listed TCR primers. MiXCR was run by TCRdb on the PCR reads, yielding one entry per CDR3 protein. The repertoire holds 490,000 or so distinct CDR3 sequences, with roughly a fifth as singletons. The data were taken from a study of molecular identifiers for immune sequencing clone quantification. Naive CD8 T cells were FACS-sorted by CD8+CD4-CCR7+CD45RA+ markers. The study's findings and limits: Barcodes shared by identical TCR molecules could lead to underestimated sizes of highly expanded clones.

V lost 6 bases, J lost 5 bases, and 5 bases stayed unmatched. The CDR3 runs to 13 residues. The germline V gene has CDR1 SGHDN and CDR2 FVKESK. The chain uses TRBV14 and TRBJ2-7, with 9 positions matching TRBD1. The sequence came from a human donor in good health. Some libraries in this study had Jurkat cell RNA spiked in. Sequencing was done on a sample of naive CD8+ T cells from blood, with Jurkat cell RNA spiked in. Stated subset: FACS-sorted CD8+CD4-CCR7+CD45RA+ naive T cells. This chain's CDR3 is CASRRTGAHEQYF. The CDR3 DNA reads as TGTGCCAGCAGACGGACAGGGGCCCACGAGCAGTACTTC.